The entry below gives a single TCR beta chain sequence along with its context. The data originate from a study of T cell changes during pregnancy in multiple sclerosis. Sequenced by immunoSEQ multiplex PCR; TCRdb stores in-frame clones only, minus some. The repertoire includes more than 80,000 clones, 91% of them detected once, and around 1.6% sits in the top ten. Germline-derived CDR1 and CDR2 are SNHLY and FYNNEI. The CDR3 covers 15 residues. The V end was cut by 1 base, the J end by 9 bases, with 13 bases between. The sample in question was peripheral blood, obtained before pregnancy. The receptor's source is a female donor with multiple sclerosis, enrolled in a pregnancy study. The J gene is TRBJ1-6, the V gene TRBV2; no definite D call. CDR3 nucleotide sequence: TGTGCCAGCAGTGAAGAGGCCGGGTCGGGTTCACCCCTCCACTTT. Translation gives CASSEEAGSGSPLHF.